The sequence of this TCR beta chain was determined in a study of cytomegalovirus exposure and HLA in healthy donors. The PCR employed 60 Vbeta primers together with 13 Jbeta primers. TCRdb keeps only in-frame clones here, not all; method: immunoSEQ multiplex PCR. The table has about 99,000 clones, over 70% seen once; the top ten hold roughly 4%. Germline values: CDR1 MDHEN, CDR2 SYDVKM. V lost 11 bases, J lost 5 bases, and 18 bases stayed unmatched. The CDR3 is 16 residues long. The clonotype comes from a man aged 50 to 60 in good health and CMV-seropositive. Material for sequencing was PBMCs. J is TRBJ2-5 and V is TRBV28, with 9 bases aligning to TRBD2. CDR3 sequence: CASKLSSGTSTETQYF. In DNA, the CDR3 is TGTGCCTCCAAACTAAGTAGCGGGACTAGCACGGAGACCCAGTACTTC.